The rows below give T cell receptor beta chains drawn from one sample of a study of beta chain features in type 1 diabetes. Using immunoSEQ multiplex PCR, the repertoire was profiled, and TCRdb retains in-frame clones only, with some absent. The sample has about 650,000 clones, 12% seen once. The sample was naive CD4+ T cells from blood. The origin of the receptors is a man between 25 and 39 years old with type 1 diabetes. CDR3s include the opening cysteine and the closing phenylalanine or tryptophan. A D gene is named only where the DNA matches it firmly. Only part of the rows carry a size: once, few, many, or a class if the clone is expanded.

>TRBJ1-5|.|.|TRBV30
CAWSEGSSNQPQHF
TGTGCCTGGAGTGAGGGCAGTAGCAATCAGCCCCAGCATTTT
>TRBJ2-5|few|.|TRBV29-1
CSSGTNQETQYF
TGCAGCTCCGGGACCAACCAAGAGACCCAGTACTTC
>TRBJ2-3|.|.|TRBV4-3
CASSQGADTQYF
TGCGCCAGCAGCCAAGGCGCAGATACGCAGTATTTT
>TRBJ2-1|.|.|TRBV18
CASSPPAIYRQFF
TGTGCCAGCTCACCACCGGCAATTTACCGGCAGTTCTTC
>TRBJ2-5|few|.|TRBV6-5
CASSYSSGRGETQYF
TGTGCCAGCAGTTACTCGTCTGGGAGAGGGGAGACCCAGTACTTC
>TRBJ2-7|few|TRBD2|TRBV7-2
CASSPPAGSITYEQYF
TGTGCCAGCAGCCCGCCAGCGGGGTCGATAACCTACGAGCAGTACTTC
>TRBJ1-1|few|.|TRBV10-2
CASRGQPNTEAFF
TGCGCCAGCAGAGGACAGCCGAACACTGAAGCTTTCTTT
>TRBJ2-4|.|.|TRBV2
CASRDPTGNIQYF
TGTGCCAGCAGAGACCCTACAGGGAACATTCAGTACTTC
>TRBJ2-2|.|.|TRBV18
CASSPQEGTGELFF
TGTGCCAGCTCACCACAGGAAGGGACCGGGGAGCTGTTTTTT
>TRBJ2-7|few|.|TRBV7-2
CASSTNPDSYEQYF
TGTGCCAGCAGCACCAACCCAGACTCCTACGAGCAGTACTTC
>TRBJ2-3|few|.|TRBV7-2
CASSDTDTQYF
TGTGCCAGCAGCGATACAGATACGCAGTATTTT
>TRBJ1-6|few|.|TRBV6-6
CASSPEMGLNSPLHF
TGTGCCAGCAGTCCTGAAATGGGCCTAAATTCACCCCTCCACTTT
>TRBJ2-7|.|.|TRBV5-1
CASSSSTGNPSAQYF
TGCGCCAGCAGCTCCTCGACAGGAAACCCCTCCGCGCAGTACTTC
>TRBJ1-6|.|.|TRBV7-2
CASSLVPWGSDSPLHF
TGTGCCAGCAGCTTAGTCCCATGGGGGTCAGATTCACCCCTCCACTTT
>TRBJ1-2|.|TRBD1|TRBV4-3
CASSHLTGPNYGYTF
TGCGCCAGCAGCCACCTGACAGGGCCTAACTATGGCTACACCTTC
>TRBJ2-6|few|.|TRBV15
CATSRALSGANVLTF
TGTGCCACCAGCAGAGCCCTCTCTGGGGCCAACGTCCTGACTTTC
>TRBJ2-7|.|.|TRBV7-2
CASSSRLTNEQYF
TGTGCCAGCAGCTCCCGGTTAACTAACGAGCAGTACTTC
>TRBJ2-2|few|TRBD2|TRBV6-5
CASSYGAGVTGELFF
TGTGCCAGCAGTTATGGAGCGGGGGTAACCGGGGAGCTGTTTTTT
>TRBJ1-5|few|TRBD1|TRBV30
CAWRGQGGQPQHF
TGTGCCTGGAGAGGACAGGGAGGTCAGCCCCAGCATTTT
>TRBJ2-6|few|.|TRBV19
CASSGTDSGANVLTF
TGTGCCAGTTCCGGGACGGACTCTGGGGCCAACGTCCTGACTTTC
>TRBJ2-3|few|TRBD1|TRBV7-2
CASSFGTGGGTQYF
TGTGCCAGCAGCTTCGGGACAGGGGGAGGTACGCAGTATTTT
>TRBJ1-5|.|.|TRBV7-2
CASSLGAAVSRPQHF
TGTGCCAGCAGCCTCGGGGCAGCAGTCAGTCGGCCCCAGCATTTT
>TRBJ2-5|.|.|TRBV9
CASSPRGGAQETQYF
TGTGCCAGCAGCCCGAGGGGGGGCGCCCAAGAGACCCAGTACTTC
>TRBJ2-5|.|TRBD1|TRBV28
CASTVIGQGDGETQYF
TGTGCCAGCACCGTGATTGGACAGGGGGATGGAGAGACCCAGTACTTC
>TRBJ2-7|.|.|TRBV11-3
CASSLDSGSEQYF
TGTGCCAGCAGCTTAGATTCGGGGTCCGAGCAGTACTTC
>TRBJ1-6|.|.|TRBV9
CASSPGLDNSPLHF
TGTGCCAGCAGCCCGGGATTAGATAATTCACCCCTCCACTTT
>TRBJ2-1|few|.|TRBV7-2
CASSPQLNEQFF
TGTGCCAGCAGCCCCCAGCTCAATGAGCAGTTCTTC
>TRBJ2-7|few|.|TRBV11-1
CASSLGRGHYEQYF
TGTGCCAGCAGCTTAGGCAGGGGCCATTACGAGCAGTACTTC
>TRBJ1-5|.|TRBD1|TRBV4-2
CASSRTGGSSVHQPQHF
TGTGCCAGCAGCCGAACAGGGGGCTCGTCCGTCCATCAGCCCCAGCATTTT
>TRBJ2-7|.|TRBD1|TRBV13
CASSLSGTGGSEQYF
TGTGCCAGCAGCTTATCCGGGACAGGGGGTAGCGAGCAGTACTTC
>TRBJ2-1|few|TRBD2|TRBV7-2
CASSLVGLAGGVDNEQFF
TGTGCCAGCAGCTTAGTCGGACTAGCGGGGGGCGTGGATAATGAGCAGTTCTTC
>TRBJ1-1|few|.|TRBV28
CASLESLDGYTEAFF
TGTGCCAGCTTAGAGAGCTTGGACGGGTACACTGAAGCTTTCTTT
>TRBJ2-1|few|TRBD2|TRBV7-8
CASSLTSKRANFYNEQFF
TGTGCCAGCAGCTTGACTAGCAAAAGGGCCAATTTCTACAATGAGCAGTTCTTC
>TRBJ2-7|.|TRBD1|TRBV7-9
CASSYGQGRTYEQYF
TGTGCCAGCAGCTACGGACAGGGACGGACCTACGAGCAGTACTTC
>TRBJ2-5|.|.|TRBV7-9
CASSSTGRSLETQYF
TGTGCCAGCAGCTCGACAGGACGGTCCTTGGAGACCCAGTACTTC
>TRBJ2-7|few|TRBD1|TRBV25-1
CASSDPGTGGFYEQYF
TGTGCCAGCAGTGACCCGGGGACAGGGGGCTTTTACGAGCAGTACTTC